The sample holds a few counts of the clone carrying this TCR beta chain. This specimen includes other DNA sequences encoding the same CDR3. This record comes from a study of blood T cell repertoires in COVID-19. Enrollees, roughly 18 to 95 years old, lived in 24 US areas. Participant reports of clinical history set cohort assignment. Donors in Cohort 3 who had recovered were those with two negative PCRs, healthcare professional clearance, or resolution of their symptoms. This CDR3 contains 13 residues. Per the germline V gene, CDR1 is SGHRS and CDR2 is YFSETQ. The V gene lost 0 bases and the J gene lost 2 bases, with 5 bases spanning the gap. Original processing methods: By means of reference gene primer amplification, nucleated cell counts were estimated. Profiling relied on immunoSEQ multiplex PCR, and the TCRdb table lists in-frame clones only, not all of them. From that table come the V and J calls and clone size; the DNA was used to work out D and trimming. The table shows hundreds of thousands of clones, with roughly 84% occurring only once.

This clonotype was obtained from a woman between 40 and 50 years old who had recovered from COVID-19. The chain couples TRBV5-1 to TRBJ1-2; D is undetermined. The source material was PBMCs or T cells enriched from blood (not recorded which). The CDR3, as DNA: TGCGCCAGCAGCTTGGGGCAGAACTATGGCTACACCTTC. Protein product: CASSLGQNYGYTF.